This T cell receptor beta chain was identified during a study of blood T cell repertoires in COVID-19. V lost 3 bases and J lost 1, with 3 bases in between. The CDR3 totals 12 residues. Germline V lookup: CDR1 SEHNR, CDR2 FQNEAQ (reference sequence). Measured with immunoSEQ multiplex PCR; TCRdb has only the in-frame clones, and not every one. Of roughly 160,000 clones listed, 74% are singletons. Sequenced: peripheral blood. The gene calls are TRBV7-9 and TRBJ1-2; D gene unclear. The sequence came from a woman of 80 years or more with acute or convalescent COVID-19. The CDR3 nucleotides are TGTGCCAGCAGCTTCAGTAACTATGGCTACACCTTC. As protein: CASSFSNYGYTF.